This T cell receptor (beta chain) derives from a study of T cell changes during pregnancy in multiple sclerosis. The method was immunoSEQ multiplex PCR; TCRdb's version includes in-frame clones alone and lacks a portion of them. The sample shows roughly 84,000 clones, around 93% of them seen only once. CDR1 and CDR2 (germline): ENHRY, SYGVKD. This CDR3 spans 15 amino acids. Trimming took off 0 bases at V and 8 bases at J, with 14 bases between the two ends. This chain uses TRBV10-3 with TRBJ2-1, with a weak D call TRBD1 (5 bases). This material consisted of peripheral blood, taken in the third trimester of pregnancy. The clonotype originates from a female donor in good health, enrolled as a control in a pregnancy study. The CDR3 is CAISESGQGWDEQFF. CDR3 bases: TGTGCCATCAGTGAGTCAGGGCAGGGTTGGGATGAGCAGTTCTTC.